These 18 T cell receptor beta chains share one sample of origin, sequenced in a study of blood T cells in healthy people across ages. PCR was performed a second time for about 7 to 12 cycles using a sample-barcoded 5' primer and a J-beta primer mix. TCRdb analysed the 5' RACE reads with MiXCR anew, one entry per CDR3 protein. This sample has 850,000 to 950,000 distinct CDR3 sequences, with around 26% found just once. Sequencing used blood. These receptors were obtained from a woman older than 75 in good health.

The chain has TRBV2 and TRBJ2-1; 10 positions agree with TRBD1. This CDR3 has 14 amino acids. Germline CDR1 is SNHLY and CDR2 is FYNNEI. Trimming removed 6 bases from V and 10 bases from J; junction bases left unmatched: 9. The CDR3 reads CASRFETGGQEQFF. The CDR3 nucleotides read TGTGCCAGCAGGTTCGAGACAGGGGGCCAAGAGCAGTTCTTC.

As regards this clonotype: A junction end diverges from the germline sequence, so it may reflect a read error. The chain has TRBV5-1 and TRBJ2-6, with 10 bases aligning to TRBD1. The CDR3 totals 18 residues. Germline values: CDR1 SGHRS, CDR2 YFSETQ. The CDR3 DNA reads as TGCGCCAGCAGCCCTTCGACAGGGGGCTCCCCTGGGGCCAACGTCCGGACTTTC. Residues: CASSPSTGGSPGANVRTF.

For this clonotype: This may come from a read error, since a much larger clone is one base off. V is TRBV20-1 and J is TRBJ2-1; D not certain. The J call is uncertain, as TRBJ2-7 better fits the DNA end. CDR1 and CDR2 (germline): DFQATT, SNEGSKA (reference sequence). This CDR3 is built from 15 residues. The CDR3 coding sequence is TGCAGTGCTAGAGCCCCCACGGGTACCTACAATGAGCAGTACTTC. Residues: CSARAPTGTYNEQYF.

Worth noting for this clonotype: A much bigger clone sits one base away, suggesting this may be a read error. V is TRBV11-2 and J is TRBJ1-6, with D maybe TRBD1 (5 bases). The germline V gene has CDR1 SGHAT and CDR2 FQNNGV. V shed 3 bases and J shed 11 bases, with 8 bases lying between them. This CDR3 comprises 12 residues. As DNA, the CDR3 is TGTGCCAGCAGCTTGGGGGGACCACCCCTCCACTTT. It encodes CASSLGGPPLHF.

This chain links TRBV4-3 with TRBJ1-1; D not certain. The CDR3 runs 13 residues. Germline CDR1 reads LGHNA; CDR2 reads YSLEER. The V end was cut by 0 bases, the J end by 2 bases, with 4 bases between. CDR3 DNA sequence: TGCGCCAGCAGCCAAGATACAAACACTGAAGCTTTCTTT. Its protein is CASSQDTNTEAFF.

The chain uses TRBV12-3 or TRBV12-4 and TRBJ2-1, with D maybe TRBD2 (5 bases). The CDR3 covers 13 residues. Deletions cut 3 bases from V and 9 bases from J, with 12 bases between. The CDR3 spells CASSLPTTIEQFF. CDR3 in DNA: TGTGCCAGCAGTTTGCCGACTACTATTGAGCAGTTCTTC.

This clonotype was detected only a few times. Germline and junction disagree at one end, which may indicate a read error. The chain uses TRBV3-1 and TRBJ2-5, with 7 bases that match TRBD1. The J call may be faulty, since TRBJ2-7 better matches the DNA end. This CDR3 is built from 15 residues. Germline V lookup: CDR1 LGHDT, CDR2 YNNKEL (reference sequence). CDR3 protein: CVSSQAGGRLYEQYF. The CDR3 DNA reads TGTGTCAGCAGCCAAGCAGGGGGTCGACTCTACGAGCAGTACTTC.

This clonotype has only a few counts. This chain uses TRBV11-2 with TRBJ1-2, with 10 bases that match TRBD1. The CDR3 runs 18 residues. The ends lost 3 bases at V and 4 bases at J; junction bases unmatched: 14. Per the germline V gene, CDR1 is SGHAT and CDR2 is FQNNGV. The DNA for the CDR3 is TGTGCCAGCAGCTTGACGGGGGACAGGGGCCGTCGGGGCTATGGCTACACCTTC. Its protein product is CASSLTGDRGRRGYGYTF. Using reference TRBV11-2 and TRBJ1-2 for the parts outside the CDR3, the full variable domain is EAGVAQSPRYKIIEKRQSVAFWCNPISGHATLYWYQQILGQGPKLLIQFQNNGVVDDSQLPKDRFSAERLKGVDSTLKIQPAKLEDSAVYLCASSLTGDRGRRGYGYTFGSGTRLTVV.

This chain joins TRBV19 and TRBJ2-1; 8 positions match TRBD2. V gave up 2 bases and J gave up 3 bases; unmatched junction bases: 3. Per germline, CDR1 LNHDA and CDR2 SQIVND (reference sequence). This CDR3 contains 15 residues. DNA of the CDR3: TGTGCCAGTAGTATAACGGGGGGGAACTACAATGAGCAGTTCTTC. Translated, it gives CASSITGGNYNEQFF.

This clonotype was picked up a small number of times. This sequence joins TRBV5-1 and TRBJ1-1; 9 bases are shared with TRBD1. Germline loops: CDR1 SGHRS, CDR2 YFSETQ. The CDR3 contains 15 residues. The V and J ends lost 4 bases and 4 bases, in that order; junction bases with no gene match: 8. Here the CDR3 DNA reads TGCGCCAGCAGCGAGGGACAGGGTTTGGTCACTGAAGCTTTCTTT. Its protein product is CASSEGQGLVTEAFF.

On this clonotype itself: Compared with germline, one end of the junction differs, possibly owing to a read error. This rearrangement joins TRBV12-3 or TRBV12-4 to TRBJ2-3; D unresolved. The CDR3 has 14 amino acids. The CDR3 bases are TGTGCCAGCAGTTCAGGAGTGAGAACAGATACGGAGTATTTT. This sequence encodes CASSSGVRTDTEYF.

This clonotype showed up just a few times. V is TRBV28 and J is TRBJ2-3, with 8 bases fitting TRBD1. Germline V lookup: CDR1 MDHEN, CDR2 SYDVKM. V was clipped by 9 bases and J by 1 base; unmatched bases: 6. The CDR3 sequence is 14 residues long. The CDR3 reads CASKTGVRTDTQYF. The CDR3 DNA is TGTGCCAGTAAGACAGGGGTCCGCACAGATACGCAGTATTTT.

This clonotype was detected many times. The CDR3 DNA is TGCAGTGTACCGAAGGGGAGCACAGATACGCAGTATTTT. Translation gives CSVPKGSTDTQYF. The rearrangement joins TRBV20-1 to TRBJ2-3, with D perhaps TRBD1 (5 bases). Deletions cut 7 bases from V and 0 bases from J, with 11 bases between. The CDR3 has 13 amino acids. Germline V gene data show CDR1 as DFQATT and CDR2 as SNEGSKA (reference sequence).

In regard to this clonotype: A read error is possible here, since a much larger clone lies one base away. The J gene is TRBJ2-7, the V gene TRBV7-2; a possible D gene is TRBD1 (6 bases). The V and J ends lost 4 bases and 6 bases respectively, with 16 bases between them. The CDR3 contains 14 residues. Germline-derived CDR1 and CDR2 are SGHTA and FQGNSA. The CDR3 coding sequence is TGTGCCAGCAGCTGGTTACAGGGTATGGGCGAGCAGTACTTC. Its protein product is CASSWLQGMGEQYF.

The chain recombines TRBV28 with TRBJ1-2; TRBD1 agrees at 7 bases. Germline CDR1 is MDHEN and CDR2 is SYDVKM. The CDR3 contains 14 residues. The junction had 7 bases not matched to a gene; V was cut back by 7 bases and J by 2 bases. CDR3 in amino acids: CASKPQGTNYGYTF. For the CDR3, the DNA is TGTGCCAGCAAACCACAGGGGACCAACTATGGCTACACCTTC.

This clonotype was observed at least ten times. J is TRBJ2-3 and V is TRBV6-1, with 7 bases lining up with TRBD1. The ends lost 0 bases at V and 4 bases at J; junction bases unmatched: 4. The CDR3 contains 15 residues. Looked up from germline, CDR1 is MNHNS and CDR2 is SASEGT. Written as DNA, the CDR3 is TGTGCCAGCAGTGAAGCAGAGGGGGCCCCAGATACGCAGTATTTT. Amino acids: CASSEAEGAPDTQYF.

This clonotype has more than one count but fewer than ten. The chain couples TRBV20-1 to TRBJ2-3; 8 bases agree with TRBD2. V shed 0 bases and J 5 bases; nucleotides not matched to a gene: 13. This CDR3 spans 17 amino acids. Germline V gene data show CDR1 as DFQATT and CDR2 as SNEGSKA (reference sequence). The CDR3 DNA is TGCAGTGCTAGAGACGCTCTTTTGAGCGGGGGACGAGATACGCAGTATTTT. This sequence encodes CSARDALLSGGRDTQYF.

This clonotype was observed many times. The CDR3 DNA is TGTGCCAGCAGCTTTTGGGGGACCACCTTTTACAATGAGCAGTTCTTC. Translation: CASSFWGTTFYNEQFF. This chain connects TRBV5-6 to TRBJ2-1; either TRBD1 or TRBD2 may fit D (5 bases each). In germline, CDR1 is SGHDT, CDR2 YYEEEE. This CDR3 region has 16 residues. V gave up 2 bases and J gave up 4 bases, with 16 bases separating them.